This entry features one T cell receptor beta chain sequence. The CDR3 is 14 residues long. Germline loops: CDR1 SGHTA, CDR2 FQGNSA. V lost 5 bases to trimming and J lost 11 bases, with 21 bases between them. This specimen comes from a study of blood T cells in healthy people across ages. The second PCR ran roughly 6 to 11 cycles with a sample-barcoded 5' primer and J-beta primers. The template-switch adaptor was a 5' adaptor with 12 random nucleotides. It tagged each cDNA molecule. MiXCR, applied by TCRdb to the 5' RACE reads, yields one record per CDR3 protein. The sample yields more than 450,000 distinct CDR3 sequences, about 25% seen once. The sample was also reused in another study, on T cells of mothers and their children. Per that paper: Related pairs of mothers and children showed slightly higher, non-significant overlap versus unrelated pairs.

The sample consisted of blood. The TCR comes from a boy between 2 and 15 years old in good health. The chain carries TRBV7-2 and TRBJ1-1; tentatively, D is TRBD1 (5 bases). The CDR3 region is CASSPRRPVGGAFF. Here the CDR3 DNA reads TGTGCCAGCAGCCCCCGACGGCCTGTCGGGGGGGCTTTCTTT. The whole variable domain, filled in from reference TRBV7-2 and TRBJ1-1, reads GAGVSQSPSNKVTEKGKDVELRCDPISGHTALYWYRQSLGQGLEFLIYFQGNSAPDKSGLPSDRFSAERTGGSVSTLTIQRTQQEDSAVYLCASSPRRPVGGAFFGQGTRLTVV.